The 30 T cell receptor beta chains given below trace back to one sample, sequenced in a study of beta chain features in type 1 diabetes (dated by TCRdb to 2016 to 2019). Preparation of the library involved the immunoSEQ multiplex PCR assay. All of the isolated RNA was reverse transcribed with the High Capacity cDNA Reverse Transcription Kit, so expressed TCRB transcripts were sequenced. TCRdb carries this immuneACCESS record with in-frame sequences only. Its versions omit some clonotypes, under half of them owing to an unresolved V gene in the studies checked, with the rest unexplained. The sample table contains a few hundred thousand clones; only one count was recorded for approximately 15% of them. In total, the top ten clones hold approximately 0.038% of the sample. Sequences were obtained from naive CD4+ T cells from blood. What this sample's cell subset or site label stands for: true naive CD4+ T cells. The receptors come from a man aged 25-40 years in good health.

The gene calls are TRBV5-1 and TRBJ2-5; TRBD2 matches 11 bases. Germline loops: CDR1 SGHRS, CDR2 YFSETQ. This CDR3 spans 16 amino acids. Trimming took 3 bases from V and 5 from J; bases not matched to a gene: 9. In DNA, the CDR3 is TGCGCCAGCAGCTGGGGGACTAGCGGTCTGAGGGAGACCCAGTACTTC. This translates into CASSWGTSGLRETQYF.

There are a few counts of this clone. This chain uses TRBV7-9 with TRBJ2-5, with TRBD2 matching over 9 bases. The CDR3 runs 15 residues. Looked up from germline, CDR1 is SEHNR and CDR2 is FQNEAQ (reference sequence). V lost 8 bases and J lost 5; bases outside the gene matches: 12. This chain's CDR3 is CASGQAGGLPETQYF. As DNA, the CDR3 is TGTGCCAGCGGACAAGCGGGGGGACTGCCGGAGACCCAGTACTTC.

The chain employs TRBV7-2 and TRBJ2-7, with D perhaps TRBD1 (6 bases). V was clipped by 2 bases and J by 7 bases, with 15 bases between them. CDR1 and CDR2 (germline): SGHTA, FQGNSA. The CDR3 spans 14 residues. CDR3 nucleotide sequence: TGTGCCAGCAGCTTAAGGGGGACACCCTGGGAGCAGTACTTC. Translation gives CASSLRGTPWEQYF. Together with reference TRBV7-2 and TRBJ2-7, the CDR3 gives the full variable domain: GAGVSQSPSNKVTEKGKDVELRCDPISGHTALYWYRQSLGQGLEFLIYFQGNSAPDKSGLPSDRFSAERTGGSVSTLTIQRTQQEDSAVYLCASSLRGTPWEQYFGPGTRLTVT.

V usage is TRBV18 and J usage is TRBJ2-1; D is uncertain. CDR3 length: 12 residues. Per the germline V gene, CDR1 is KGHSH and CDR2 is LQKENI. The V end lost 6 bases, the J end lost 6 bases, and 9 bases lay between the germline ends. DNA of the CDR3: TGTGCCAGCTCCACTGCATTCAATGAGCAGTTCTTC. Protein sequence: CASSTAFNEQFF.

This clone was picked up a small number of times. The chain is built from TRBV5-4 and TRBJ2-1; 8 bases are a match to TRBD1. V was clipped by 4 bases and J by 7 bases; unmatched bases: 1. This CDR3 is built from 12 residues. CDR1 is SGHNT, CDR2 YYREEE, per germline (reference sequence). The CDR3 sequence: CASSRTGNEQFF. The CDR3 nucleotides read TGTGCCAGCAGCAGGACAGGGAATGAGCAGTTCTTC.

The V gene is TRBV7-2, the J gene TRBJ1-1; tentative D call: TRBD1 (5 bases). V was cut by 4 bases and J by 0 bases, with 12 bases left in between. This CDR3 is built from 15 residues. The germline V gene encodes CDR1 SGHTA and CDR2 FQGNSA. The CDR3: CASSSLGTMNTEAFF. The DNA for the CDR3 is TGTGCCAGCAGCTCTCTTGGGACGATGAACACTGAAGCTTTCTTT.

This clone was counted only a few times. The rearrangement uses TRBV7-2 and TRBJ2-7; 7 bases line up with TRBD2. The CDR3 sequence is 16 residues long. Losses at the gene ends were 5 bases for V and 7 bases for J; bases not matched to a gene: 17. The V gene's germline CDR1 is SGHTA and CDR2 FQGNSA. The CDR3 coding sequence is TGTGCCAGCAGCCCAGACCCTCCCGGCACCGGGGGGGAGCAGTACTTC. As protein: CASSPDPPGTGGEQYF. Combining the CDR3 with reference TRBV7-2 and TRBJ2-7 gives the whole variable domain GAGVSQSPSNKVTEKGKDVELRCDPISGHTALYWYRQSLGQGLEFLIYFQGNSAPDKSGLPSDRFSAERTGGSVSTLTIQRTQQEDSAVYLCASSPDPPGTGGEQYFGPGTRLTVT.

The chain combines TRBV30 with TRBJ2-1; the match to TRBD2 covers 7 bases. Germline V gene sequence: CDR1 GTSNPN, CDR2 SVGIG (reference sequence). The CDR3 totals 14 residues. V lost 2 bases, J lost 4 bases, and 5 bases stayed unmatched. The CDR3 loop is CAWSSGGSYNEQFF. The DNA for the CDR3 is TGTGCCTGGAGTTCTGGCGGGAGTTACAATGAGCAGTTCTTC.

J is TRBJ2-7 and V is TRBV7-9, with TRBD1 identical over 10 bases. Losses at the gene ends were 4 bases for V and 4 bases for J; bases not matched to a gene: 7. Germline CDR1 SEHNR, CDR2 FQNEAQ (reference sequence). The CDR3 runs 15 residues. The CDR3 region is CASSSTGGLSYEQYV. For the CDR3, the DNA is TGTGCCAGCAGCTCGACAGGGGGCCTTAGTTACGAGCAGTACGTC.

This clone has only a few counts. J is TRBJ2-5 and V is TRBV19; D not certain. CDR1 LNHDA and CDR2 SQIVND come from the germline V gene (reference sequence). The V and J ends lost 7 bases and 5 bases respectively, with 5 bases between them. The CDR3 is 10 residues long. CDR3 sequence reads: CASTRETQYF. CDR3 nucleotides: TGTGCCAGTACGAGGGAGACCCAGTACTTC.

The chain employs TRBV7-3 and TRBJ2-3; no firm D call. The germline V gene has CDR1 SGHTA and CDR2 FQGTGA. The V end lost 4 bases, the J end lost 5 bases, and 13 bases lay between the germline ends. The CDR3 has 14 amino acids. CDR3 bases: TGTGCCAGCAGCTACCGTGGTGGGCTAGATACGCAGTATTTT. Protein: CASSYRGGLDTQYF.

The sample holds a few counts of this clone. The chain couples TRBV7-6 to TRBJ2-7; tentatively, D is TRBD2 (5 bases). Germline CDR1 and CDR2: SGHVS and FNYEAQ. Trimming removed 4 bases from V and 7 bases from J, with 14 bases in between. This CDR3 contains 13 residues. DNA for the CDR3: TGTGCCAGCAGCTCTAGCATCTCCGGAGAGCAGTACTTC. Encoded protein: CASSSSISGEQYF.

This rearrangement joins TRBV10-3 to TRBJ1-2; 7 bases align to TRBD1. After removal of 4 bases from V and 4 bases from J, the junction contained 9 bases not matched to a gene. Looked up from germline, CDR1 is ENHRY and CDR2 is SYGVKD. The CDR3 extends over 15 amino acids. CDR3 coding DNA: TGTGCCATCAGTGCCAGGACAGGCGCCACCTATGGCTACACCTTC. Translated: CAISARTGATYGYTF.

The CDR3 nucleotides are TGTGCCTGGAGAGTGGCAGGGGGCGCGACCGGGGAGCTGTTTTTT. It specifies CAWRVAGGATGELFF. The rearrangement links TRBV30 to TRBJ2-2; 8 bases match TRBD1. Germline V gene sequence: CDR1 GTSNPN, CDR2 SVGIG (reference sequence). The CDR3 spans 15 residues. After removal of 3 bases from V and 5 bases from J, the junction contained 8 bases not matched to a gene.

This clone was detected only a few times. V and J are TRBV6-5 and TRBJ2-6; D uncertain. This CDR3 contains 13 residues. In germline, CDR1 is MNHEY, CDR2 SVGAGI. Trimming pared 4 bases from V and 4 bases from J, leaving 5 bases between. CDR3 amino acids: CASSSRGANVLTF. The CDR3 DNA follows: TGTGCCAGCAGTTCACGAGGGGCCAACGTCCTGACTTTC.

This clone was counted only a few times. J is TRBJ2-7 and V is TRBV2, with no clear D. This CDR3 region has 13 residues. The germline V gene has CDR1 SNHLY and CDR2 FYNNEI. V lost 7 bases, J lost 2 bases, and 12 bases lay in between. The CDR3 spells CASNPQEAYEQYF. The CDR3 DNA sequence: TGTGCCAGCAATCCCCAGGAAGCCTACGAGCAGTACTTC.

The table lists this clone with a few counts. In DNA form, the CDR3 reads TGTGCCTGGAGTGTACTAGGGAATGGTGGCTACACCTTC. It specifies CAWSVLGNGGYTF. This chain joins TRBV30 and TRBJ1-2; no firm D call. The germline V and J ends were trimmed by 0 bases and 7 bases, with 12 bases remaining between them. The CDR3 is 13 amino acids. Looked up from germline, CDR1 is GTSNPN and CDR2 is SVGIG (reference sequence). The full variable domain, with the rest looked up from reference TRBV30 and TRBJ1-2, is SQTIHQWPATLVQPVGSPLSLECTVEGTSNPNLYWYRQAAGRGLQLLFYSVGIGQISSEVPQNLSASRPQDRQFILSSKKLLLSDSGFYLCAWSVLGNGGYTFGSGTRLTVV.

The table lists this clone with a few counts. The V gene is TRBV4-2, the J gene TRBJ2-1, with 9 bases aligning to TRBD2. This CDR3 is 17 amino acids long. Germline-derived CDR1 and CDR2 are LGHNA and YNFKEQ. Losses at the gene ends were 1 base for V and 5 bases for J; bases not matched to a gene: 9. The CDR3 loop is CASSQVMGGRADNEQFF. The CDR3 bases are TGTGCCAGCAGCCAAGTAATGGGCGGGAGGGCCGACAATGAGCAGTTCTTC.

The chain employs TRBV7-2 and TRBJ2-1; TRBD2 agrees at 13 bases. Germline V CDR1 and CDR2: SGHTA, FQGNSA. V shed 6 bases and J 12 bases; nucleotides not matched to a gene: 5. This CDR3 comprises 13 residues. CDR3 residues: CASRPGLAGRQFF. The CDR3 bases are TGTGCCAGCAGGCCGGGACTAGCGGGGAGGCAGTTCTTC.

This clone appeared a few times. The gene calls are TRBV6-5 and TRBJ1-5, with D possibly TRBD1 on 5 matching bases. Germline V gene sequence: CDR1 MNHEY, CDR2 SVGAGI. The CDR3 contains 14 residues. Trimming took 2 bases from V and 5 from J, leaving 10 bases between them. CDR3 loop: CASSYTPGYQPQHF. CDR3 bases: TGTGCCAGCAGTTACACCCCAGGGTATCAGCCCCAGCATTTT.

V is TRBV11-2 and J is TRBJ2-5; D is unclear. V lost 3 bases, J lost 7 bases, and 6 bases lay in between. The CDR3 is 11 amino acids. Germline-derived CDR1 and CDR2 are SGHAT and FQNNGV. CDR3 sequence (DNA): TGTGCCAGCAGCTTGGGCGCGACCCAGTACTTC. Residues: CASSLGATQYF.

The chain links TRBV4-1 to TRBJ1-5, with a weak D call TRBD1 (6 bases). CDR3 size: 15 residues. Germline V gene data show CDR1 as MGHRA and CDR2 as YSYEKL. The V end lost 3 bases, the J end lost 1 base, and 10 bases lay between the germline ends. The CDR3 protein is CASSHPGTSNQPQHF. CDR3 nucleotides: TGCGCCAGCAGCCATCCCGGGACAAGCAATCAGCCCCAGCATTTT.

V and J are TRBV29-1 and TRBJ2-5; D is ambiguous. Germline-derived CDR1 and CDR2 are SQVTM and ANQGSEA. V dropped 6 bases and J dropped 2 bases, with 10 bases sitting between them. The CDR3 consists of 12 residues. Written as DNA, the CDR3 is TGCAGCGTCGCCGCGAGGCAAGAGACCCAGTACTTC. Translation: CSVAARQETQYF.

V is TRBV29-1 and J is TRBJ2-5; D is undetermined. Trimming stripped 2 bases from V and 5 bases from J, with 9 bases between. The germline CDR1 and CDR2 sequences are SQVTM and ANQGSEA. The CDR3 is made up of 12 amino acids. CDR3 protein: CSVEYIGETQYF. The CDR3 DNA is TGCAGCGTTGAATACATTGGGGAGACCCAGTACTTC.

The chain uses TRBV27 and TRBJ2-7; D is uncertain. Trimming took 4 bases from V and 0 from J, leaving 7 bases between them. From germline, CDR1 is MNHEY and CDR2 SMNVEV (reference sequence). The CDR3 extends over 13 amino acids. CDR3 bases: TGTGCCAGCAGTTCCGCCAACTCCTACGAGCAGTACTTC. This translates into CASSSANSYEQYF.

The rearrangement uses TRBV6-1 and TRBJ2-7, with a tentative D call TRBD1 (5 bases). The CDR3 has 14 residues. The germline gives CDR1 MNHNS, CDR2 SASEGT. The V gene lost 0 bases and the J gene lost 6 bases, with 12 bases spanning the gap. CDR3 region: CASSEAARDGEQYV. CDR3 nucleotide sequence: TGTGCCAGCAGTGAAGCCGCCAGGGATGGCGAGCAGTACGTC.

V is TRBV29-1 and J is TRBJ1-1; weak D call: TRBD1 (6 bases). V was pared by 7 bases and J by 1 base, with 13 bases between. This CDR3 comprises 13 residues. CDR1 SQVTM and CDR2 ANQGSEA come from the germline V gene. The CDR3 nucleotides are TGCAGCGCCCTAGGACAGACGAACACTGAAGCTTTCTTT. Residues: CSALGQTNTEAFF.

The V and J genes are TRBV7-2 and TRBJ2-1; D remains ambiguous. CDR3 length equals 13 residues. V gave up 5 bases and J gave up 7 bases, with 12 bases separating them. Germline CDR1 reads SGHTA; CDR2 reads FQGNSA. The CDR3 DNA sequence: TGTGCCAGCAGCCTCGACTGGAAAAATGAGCAGTTCTTC. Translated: CASSLDWKNEQFF.

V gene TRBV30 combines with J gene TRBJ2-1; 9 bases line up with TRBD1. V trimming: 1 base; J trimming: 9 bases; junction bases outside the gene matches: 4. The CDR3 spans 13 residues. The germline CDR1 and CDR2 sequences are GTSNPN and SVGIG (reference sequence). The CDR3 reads CAWSGTGVGEQFF. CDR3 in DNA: TGTGCCTGGAGTGGGACAGGGGTCGGTGAGCAGTTCTTC.

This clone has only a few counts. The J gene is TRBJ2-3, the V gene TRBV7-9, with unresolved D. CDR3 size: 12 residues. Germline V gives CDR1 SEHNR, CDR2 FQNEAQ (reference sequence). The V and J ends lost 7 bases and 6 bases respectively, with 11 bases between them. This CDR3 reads CASIPTGDTQYF. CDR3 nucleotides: TGTGCCAGCATCCCAACGGGCGATACGCAGTATTTT.